Listed here is a single T cell receptor (beta chain). CDR3 length: 15 amino acids. Trimming stripped 4 bases from V and 6 bases from J, with 17 bases between. The germline gives CDR1 SGHRS, CDR2 YFSETQ. This table comes from immunoSEQ multiplex PCR, and its TCRdb copy is limited to in-frame clones, with some not included. The sample carries under 350,000 clones, approximately 90% recorded once. The Seattle site enrolled patients during active infection and followed them longitudinally. The data are from a study of blood T cell repertoires in COVID-19. Study-level information: The United States, Italy and Spain were the sources of the acute and convalescent COVID-19 samples.

The receptor comes from a woman in her 30s with COVID-19, enrolled during active disease. Input material: peripheral blood. The chain joins TRBV5-1 to TRBJ2-1, with D possibly being TRBD2 (6 bases). CDR3 residues: CASSTGLVVPNEQFF. Here the CDR3 DNA reads TGCGCCAGCAGCACGGGACTGGTCGTACCCAATGAGCAGTTCTTC.